Listed below are T cell receptor beta chains from one sample, sequenced in a study of blood T cell repertoires in COVID-19. The assay was immunoSEQ multiplex PCR, and TCRdb's table has in-frame clones only and misses some. The profile shows some 320,000 clones, roughly 90% of them singletons. The sequenced sample was PBMCs or T cells enriched from blood (not recorded which). These receptors all come from a man aged 60 to 69 who had recovered from COVID-19. CDR3s include the opening cysteine and the closing phenylalanine or tryptophan. A D gene is named only where the DNA matches it firmly. Where a row states a size, it is once, few, many or the class of an expanded clone; other rows omit it.

TRBV21-1	NA	NA	TRBJ1-2	CASSSCRDRAIYGYTF	TGTGCCAGCAGCTCCTGCCGCGACAGGGCCATCTATGGCTACACCTTC
TRBV14	NA	NA	TRBJ2-3	CASSQDFGGSLNTQYF	TGTGCCAGCAGCCAAGATTTCGGGGGATCCCTAAATACGCAGTATTTT
TRBV19	NA	NA	TRBJ1-6	CASSSPRELHSPLHF	TGTGCCAGTAGTTCTCCCCGGGAGCTTCATTCACCCCTCCACTTT
TRBV28	NA	NA	TRBJ1-3	CASSLGGGAGNTIYF	TGTGCCAGCAGTTTAGGAGGCGGAGCTGGAAACACCATATATTTT
TRBV27	NA	TRBD1	TRBJ1-6	CASHRTGGSPLHF	TGTGCCAGCCACAGGACAGGGGGTTCACCCCTCCACTTT
TRBV19	NA	NA	TRBJ1-3	CASSPWTGSGLTGNTIYF	TGTGCCAGTAGTCCATGGACCGGGTCTGGACTCACCGGAAACACCATATATTTT
TRBV20-1	NA	NA	TRBJ1-2	CSGGLGYGYTF	TGCAGTGGAGGGCTTGGCTATGGCTACACCTTC
TRBV2	NA	NA	TRBJ2-2	CASLSGGRWGTGELFF	TGTGCCAGCCTATCAGGGGGGCGGTGGGGCACCGGGGAGCTGTTTTTT
TRBV30	NA	NA	TRBJ1-2	CAFNRENYGYTF	TGTGCCTTCAACAGGGAGAACTATGGCTACACCTTC
TRBV2	NA	NA	TRBJ1-1	CASSVKGWNTEAFF	TGTGCCAGCAGTGTGAAGGGGTGGAACACTGAAGCTTTCTTT
TRBV28	NA	NA	TRBJ1-1	CASSSSEGRNTEAFF	TGTGCCAGCAGCTCCTCGGAGGGAAGGAACACTGAAGCTTTCTTT
TRBV18	NA	TRBD1	TRBJ2-7	CASSPRGQGAAYEQYF	TGTGCCAGCTCACCACGAGGACAGGGGGCGGCCTACGAGCAGTACTTC
TRBV28	NA	NA	TRBJ1-1	CASRTVNTEAFF	TGTGCCAGCAGAACAGTGAACACTGAAGCTTTCTTT
TRBV30	NA	NA	TRBJ2-7	CAWSPKEFSSYEQYF	TGTGCCTGGAGCCCTAAGGAGTTTTCCAGCTACGAGCAGTACTTC
TRBV19	few	NA	TRBJ1-2	CASSHIGGRDYGYTF	TGTGCCAGTAGTCATATAGGAGGGCGGGACTATGGCTACACCTTC